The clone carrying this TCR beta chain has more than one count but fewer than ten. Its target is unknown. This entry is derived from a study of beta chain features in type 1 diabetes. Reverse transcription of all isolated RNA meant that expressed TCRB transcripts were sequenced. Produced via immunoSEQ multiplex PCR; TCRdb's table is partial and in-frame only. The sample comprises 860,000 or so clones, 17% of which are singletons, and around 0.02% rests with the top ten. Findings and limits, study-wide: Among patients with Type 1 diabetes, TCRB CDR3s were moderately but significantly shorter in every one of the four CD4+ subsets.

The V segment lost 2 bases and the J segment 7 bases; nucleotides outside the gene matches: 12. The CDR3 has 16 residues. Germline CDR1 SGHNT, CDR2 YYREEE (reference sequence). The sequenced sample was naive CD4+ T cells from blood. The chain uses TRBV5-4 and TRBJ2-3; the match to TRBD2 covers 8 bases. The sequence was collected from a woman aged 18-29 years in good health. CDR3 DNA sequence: TGTGCCAGCAGCTTCTTAGCGGGAACGGGGGGAAATACGCAGTATTTT. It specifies CASSFLAGTGGNTQYF.